This record looks at one TCR beta chain sequence and its context. The target antigen is unknown. PCR involved 60 Vbeta and 13 Jbeta primers. Authors' analysis steps: Roughly 11 million shared chains were among the about 80 million unique TCR beta chains that a later analysis counted. TCRdb's table, derived via immunoSEQ multiplex PCR, lists solely in-frame clones and lacks some. The DNA was the basis for D and trimming; V, J and clone size are from that table. Altogether 200,000 or so clones are present, approximately 88% being singletons, with the ten largest covering around 0.27%. This record belongs to a study of cytomegalovirus exposure and HLA in healthy donors. The study, taken as a whole, reports: CMV antigen specificity of a few CMV-associated chains was confirmed in vitro. Analyzed later, most CMV-associated TCR beta chains appeared HLA-restricted.

V shed 0 bases and J shed 4 bases, with 4 bases lying between them. Germline V gene lookup returns CDR1 MNHNY and CDR2 SVGAGI (reference sequence). This CDR3 is built from 13 residues. This cohort consisted of healthy bone marrow donors. What was sequenced was PBMCs. This clonotype was sampled from a boy aged 10-17 years in good health and CMV-seronegative. The chain is built from TRBV6-6 and TRBJ2-1; D call uncertain. The CDR3 region is CASSYSYYNEQFF. The CDR3 region has the DNA TGTGCCAGCAGTTACTCCTATTACAATGAGCAGTTCTTC.